The clone carrying this T cell receptor beta chain was counted a single time. Its specificity is not known. This record belongs to a study of cytomegalovirus exposure and HLA in healthy donors. Study results and limitations: Common viral pathogens seemed, in a later analysis, to connect with several of the most significant clusters.

The germline V gene has CDR1 LGHNT and CDR2 FRNRAP. The CDR3 loop spans 16 amino acids. The J segment lost 9 bases and the V segment lost 7 bases, leaving 14 bases of the junction unmatched. Both 60 Vbeta primers and 13 Jbeta primers went into the PCR. Only in-frame clones appear in the TCRdb table, and some are missing; sequencing was by immunoSEQ multiplex PCR. The data hold about 85,000 clones, with about four fifths observed a single time. The sample was PBMCs. The chain has TRBV12-5 and TRBJ2-1; 11 nucleotides agree with TRBD2. The clonotype was recovered from a middle-aged man in good health and CMV-seropositive. CDR3: CASVLRGLAEGGEQFF. DNA of the CDR3: TGTGCTAGTGTTCTGCGGGGACTAGCGGAGGGGGGTGAGCAGTTCTTC.